The clone carrying this TCR beta chain was counted at least ten times. The data stem from a study of neurological immune-mediated disorders. Germline CDR1 reads SGHAT; CDR2 reads FQNNGV. V was clipped by 0 bases and J by 4 bases, with 12 bases between them. The CDR3 runs to 15 residues. cDNA synthesis was performed by 5'RACE with 10-nucleotide random UMIs. TCRdb ran MiXCR on the 5' RACE reads and lists one entry per CDR3 protein. The sample records around 25,000 distinct CDR3 sequences, less than 2.5% being singletons. The receptor's source is a woman aged 45 to 65 with multiple sclerosis. The chain joins TRBV11-2 to TRBJ2-5; D could derive from TRBD1 or TRBD2 (5 bases each). Sequencing was done on a sample of PBMCs. The CDR3 spells CASSLDGTSGETQYF. The CDR3 region has the DNA TGTGCCAGCAGCTTAGACGGGACCTCCGGAGAGACCCAGTACTTC.